What follows are 20 T cell receptor beta chains derived from one specimen sequenced in a study of T cell responses to AZD1222 COVID-19 vaccine. This table comes from immunoSEQ multiplex PCR, and its TCRdb copy is limited to in-frame clones, with some not included. The table records 150,000 or so clones, about 92% of them present only once. Sequencing used peripheral blood, obtained on day 0 of AZD1222 vaccination. All receptors derive from an adult in good health.

The rearrangement joins TRBV18 to TRBJ1-2; possible D gene TRBD1, 5 bases. Germline CDR1 is KGHSH and CDR2 is LQKENI. Trimming cost V 6 bases and J 5 bases, with 19 bases left between them. This CDR3 comprises 15 residues. The CDR3 loop is CASSPGPGNLYGYTF. DNA of the CDR3: TGTGCCAGCTCTCCGGGACCGGGAAACTTATATGGCTACACCTTC.

V gene TRBV6-1 combines with J gene TRBJ2-3; D not certain. This CDR3 has 16 residues. Germline values: CDR1 MNHNS, CDR2 SASEGT. V was cut by 0 bases and J by 0 bases, with 10 bases left in between. As DNA, the CDR3 is TGTGCCAGCAGTGAAGCGCCTCACACTAGCACAGATACGCAGTATTTT. Translation: CASSEAPHTSTDTQYF.

The chain recombines TRBV3-1 (or the pseudogene TRBV3-2) with TRBJ1-1; a weak D match, TRBD1 (5 bases). The germline V gene has CDR1 LGHDT and CDR2 YNNKEL (reference sequence). The CDR3 contains 16 residues. V was trimmed by 0 bases and J by 0 bases, leaving 11 bases between them. CDR3 protein: CASSQDLRGMNTEAFF. CDR3 coding DNA: TGTGCCAGCAGCCAAGATTTACGGGGGATGAACACTGAAGCTTTCTTT.

The chain combines TRBV4-3 with TRBJ1-4, with a weak D call TRBD1 (6 bases). CDR1 is LGHNA, CDR2 YSLEER, per germline. The V end lost 0 bases, the J end lost 4 bases, and 15 bases lay between the germline ends. This CDR3 region has 17 residues. The CDR3 region has the DNA TGCGCCAGCAGCCAAGACGGGGACATTACATTTAATGAAAAACTGTTTTTT. This codes for CASSQDGDITFNEKLFF.

V usage is TRBV5-1 and J usage is TRBJ1-1, with no clear D. With 0 bases removed from V and 0 bases from J, the gap between germline ends came to 6 bases. The CDR3 totals 14 residues. Germline V gene lookup returns CDR1 SGHRS and CDR2 YFSETQ. The CDR3 coding sequence is TGCGCCAGCAGCTTGGGACAAGTGAACACTGAAGCTTTCTTT. Translated, it gives CASSLGQVNTEAFF.

The count of this clone is one. V is TRBV27 and J is TRBJ1-3; D is unresolved. Trimming stripped 8 bases from V and 4 bases from J, with 15 bases between. Germline values: CDR1 MNHEY, CDR2 SMNVEV (reference sequence). The CDR3 length is 14 residues. CDR3 sequence (DNA): TGTGCCAGCCGCCCAGAGGGCGCGGGAAACACCATATATTTT. Encoded protein: CASRPEGAGNTIYF.

This rearrangement joins TRBV7-9 to TRBJ2-7; D not resolved. The germline gives CDR1 SEHNR, CDR2 FQNEAQ (reference sequence). V was trimmed by 6 bases and J by 2 bases, leaving 14 bases between them. This CDR3 is 14 amino acids long. The CDR3 region is CASRTQLPPYEQYF. The CDR3 coding sequence is TGTGCCAGCAGAACACAACTCCCCCCCTACGAGCAGTACTTC.

This chain uses TRBV30 with TRBJ1-2, with D possibly being TRBD1 (5 bases). The CDR3 is made up of 14 amino acids. The V end was cut by 2 bases, the J end by 1 base, with 11 bases between. Per the germline V gene, CDR1 is GTSNPN and CDR2 is SVGIG (reference sequence). This CDR3 reads CAWSYGGSNYGYTF. CDR3 nucleotides: TGTGCCTGGAGTTACGGGGGGAGTAACTATGGCTACACCTTC.

This clone showed up just a few times. The chain employs TRBV3-1 (or the pseudogene TRBV3-2) and TRBJ2-1; no clear D gene. Trimming shortened V by 0 bases and J by 6 bases, and 12 bases separated the two germline ends. The germline V gene has CDR1 LGHDT and CDR2 YNNKEL (reference sequence). The CDR3 has 15 residues. The CDR3: CASSQDVVPSNEQFF. CDR3 bases: TGTGCCAGCAGCCAAGATGTAGTCCCGAGCAATGAGCAGTTCTTC.

The chain is built from TRBV28 and TRBJ2-1; the match to TRBD1 covers 8 bases. CDR1 and CDR2 (germline): MDHEN, SYDVKM. The V and J ends lost 4 bases and 0 bases, in that order; junction bases with no gene match: 2. The length of the CDR3 is 15 residues. CDR3 coding DNA: TGTGCCAGCAGTTCCGACAGGGGCTCCTACAATGAGCAGTTCTTC. Amino acid sequence: CASSSDRGSYNEQFF.

The chain joins TRBV10-3 to TRBJ1-1; unclear D gene. This CDR3 contains 15 residues. The V gene's germline CDR1 is ENHRY and CDR2 SYGVKD. V was cut by 7 bases and J by 4 bases, with 19 bases left in between. CDR3 sequence reads: CAITRMPGPGTEAFF. As DNA, the CDR3 is TGTGCCATCACCCGCATGCCTGGGCCGGGCACTGAAGCTTTCTTT.

This clone occurred once. This chain joins TRBV4-3 and TRBJ2-5, with no clear D. The CDR3 covers 15 residues. Trimming pared 0 bases from V and 1 base from J, leaving 9 bases between. Germline CDR1 reads LGHNA; CDR2 reads YSLEER. The CDR3 region is CASSQEQTIQETQYF. In DNA, the CDR3 is TGCGCCAGCAGCCAAGAACAGACCATCCAAGAGACCCAGTACTTC.

The chain employs TRBV10-3 and TRBJ2-5; the D gene could be TRBD1 or TRBD2 (5 bases each). The CDR3 covers 16 residues. Germline values: CDR1 ENHRY, CDR2 SYGVKD. V lost 4 bases to trimming and J lost 1 base, with 16 bases between them. CDR3 in DNA: TGTGCCATCAGTGCTCAAGGGACCACTCTCCAAGAGACCCAGTACTTC. Protein product: CAISAQGTTLQETQYF.

The gene calls are TRBV18 and TRBJ1-4; maybe TRBD1 (6 bases). The V gene lost 2 bases and the J gene lost 4 bases, with 11 bases spanning the gap. Looked up from germline, CDR1 is KGHSH and CDR2 is LQKENI. The CDR3 sequence is 15 residues long. The CDR3 DNA reads as TGTGCCAGCTCACCAATCAGGGGAGGTAATGAAAAACTGTTTTTT. Amino acid sequence: CASSPIRGGNEKLFF.

The V and J genes are TRBV2 and TRBJ2-1; TRBD1 might be the D (6 bases). Trimming shortened V by 6 bases and J by 9 bases, and 12 bases separated the two germline ends. Germline V gives CDR1 SNHLY, CDR2 FYNNEI. The CDR3 sequence is 12 residues long. The CDR3 spells CASSNTGSEQFF. CDR3 in DNA: TGTGCCAGCAGCAACACAGGGTCTGAGCAGTTCTTC.

This chain links TRBV7-2 with TRBJ1-2; D call uncertain. The V end was cut by 1 base, the J end by 4 bases, with 10 bases between. The germline V gene encodes CDR1 SGHTA and CDR2 FQGNSA. The CDR3 sequence is 14 residues long. The CDR3 spells CASSLVSGSYGYTF. The CDR3 nucleotides are TGTGCCAGCAGCTTAGTATCGGGGAGCTATGGCTACACCTTC.

The chain carries TRBV7-9 and TRBJ2-2; unclear D gene. The germline V gene has CDR1 SEHNR and CDR2 FQNEAQ (reference sequence). The CDR3 length is 14 residues. V shed 5 bases and J shed 1 base, with 8 bases lying between them. CDR3 nucleotides: TGTGCCAGCAGCCCCCTCGGGAACACCGGGGAGCTGTTTTTT. Its protein is CASSPLGNTGELFF.

This clone came up once. This chain uses TRBV24-1 with TRBJ2-7, with 8 bases that match TRBD1. The CDR3 loop spans 14 amino acids. J gave up 3 bases and V 7 bases, and 7 bases lay outside the gene matches. Per germline, CDR1 KGHDR and CDR2 SFDVKD. CDR3 residues: CATSPGQGLYEQYF. The DNA of the CDR3 is TGTGCCACCAGCCCTGGACAGGGCCTCTACGAGCAGTACTTC.

This chain uses TRBV6-5 with TRBJ2-7; D not resolved. Germline lookup yields CDR1 MNHEY and CDR2 SVGAGI. The CDR3 extends over 14 amino acids. V was trimmed by 0 bases and J by 2 bases, leaving 8 bases between them. The CDR3: CASSYSRWAYEQYF. CDR3 DNA: TGTGCCAGCAGTTACTCGAGATGGGCCTACGAGCAGTACTTC.

The chain carries TRBV24-1 and TRBJ2-3, with TRBD2 identical over 7 bases. Germline lookup yields CDR1 KGHDR and CDR2 SFDVKD. The CDR3 covers 16 residues. V lost 4 bases, J lost 4 bases, and 10 bases stayed unmatched. CDR3 nucleotides: TGTGCCACCAGTGAGCCTCGGGGGGATGGAGCAGATACGCAGTATTTT. Amino acid sequence: CATSEPRGDGADTQYF.